This entry concerns a single T cell receptor (beta chain). V lost 0 bases and J 0 bases, leaving 14 bases between the germline ends. The CDR3 length is 17 residues. Germline CDR1 KGHSH, CDR2 LQKENI. The method was immunoSEQ multiplex PCR; TCRdb's version includes in-frame clones alone and lacks a portion of them. The sample contains under 650 clones, approximately 82% of which appear only once. This specimen comes from a study of chemoradiotherapy in HPV16-positive cancers. The sequence came from a human donor with HPV-associated anogenital cancer. This specimen consisted of tumor tissue, obtained from a patient who underwent chemoradiotherapy. The V gene is TRBV18, the J gene TRBJ1-1; tentatively, D is TRBD1 (5 bases). The CDR3 DNA reads as TGTGCCAGCTCACCACCGGTGTGGGCAGGGATGAACACTGAAGCTTTCTTT. Translating it yields CASSPPVWAGMNTEAFF.